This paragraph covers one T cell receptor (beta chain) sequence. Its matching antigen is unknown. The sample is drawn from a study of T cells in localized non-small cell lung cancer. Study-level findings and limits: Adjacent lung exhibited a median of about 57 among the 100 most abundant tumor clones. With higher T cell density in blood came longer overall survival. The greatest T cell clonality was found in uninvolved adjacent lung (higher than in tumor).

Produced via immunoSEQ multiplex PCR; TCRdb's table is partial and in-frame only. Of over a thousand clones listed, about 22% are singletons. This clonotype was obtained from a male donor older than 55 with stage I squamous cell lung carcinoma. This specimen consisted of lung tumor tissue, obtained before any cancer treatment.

The CDR3 nucleotides read TGTGCCAGCAGTTTGGACAGGAACTATGGCTACACCTTC. This encodes CASSLDRNYGYTF. The V and J genes are TRBV6-8 and TRBJ1-2, with 7 bases identical to TRBD1. Germline V gene data show CDR1 as MNHGY and CDR2 as SAAAGT. Trimming cost V 4 bases and J 2 bases; bases outside gene matches: 1. CDR3 length equals 13 residues.